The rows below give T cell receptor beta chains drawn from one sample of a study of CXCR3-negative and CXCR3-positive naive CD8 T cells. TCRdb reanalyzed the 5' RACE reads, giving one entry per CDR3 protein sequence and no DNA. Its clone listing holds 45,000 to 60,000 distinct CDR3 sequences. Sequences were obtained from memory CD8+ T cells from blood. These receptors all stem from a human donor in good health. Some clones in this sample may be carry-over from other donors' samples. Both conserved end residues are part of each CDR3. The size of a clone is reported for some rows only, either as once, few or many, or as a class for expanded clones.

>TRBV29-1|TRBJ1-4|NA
CSGEDSGEKLFF
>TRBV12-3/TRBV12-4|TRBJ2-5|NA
CASSFGLPQETQYF
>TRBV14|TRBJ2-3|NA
CASSQVYGIAGSPTDTQYF
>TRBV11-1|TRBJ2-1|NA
CASSPRTSAYNEQFF
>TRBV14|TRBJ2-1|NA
CASSQDNYRDSSYNEQFF
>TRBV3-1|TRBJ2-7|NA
CASSQDWGSYEQYF
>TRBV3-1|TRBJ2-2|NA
CASSQEGSGGRTGELFF
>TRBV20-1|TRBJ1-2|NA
CSARVVDGYTF
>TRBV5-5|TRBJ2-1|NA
CASSPSYPGGTGNYNEQFF
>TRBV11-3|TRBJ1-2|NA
CASSLRGEDNYGYTF
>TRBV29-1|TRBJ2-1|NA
CSVIWSHEQFF
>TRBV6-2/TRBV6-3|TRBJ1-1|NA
CASSSNVFGLNTEAFF
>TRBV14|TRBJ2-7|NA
CASSQDRGFPYEQYF
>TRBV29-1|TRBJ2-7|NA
CSVGLELGYEQYF
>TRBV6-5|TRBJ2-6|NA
CASSYTHGANVLTF
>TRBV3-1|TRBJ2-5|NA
CASSPRRLQGGGRQETQYF
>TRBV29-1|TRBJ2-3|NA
CSVEAVRGPAPTDTQYF
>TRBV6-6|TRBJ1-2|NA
CASRVGTVRSPIYGYTF
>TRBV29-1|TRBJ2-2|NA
CSVERQGDNTGELFF
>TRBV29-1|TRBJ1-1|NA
CSVVAPRRTEAFF
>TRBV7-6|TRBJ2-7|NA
CASSVNHIAGGITYEQYF
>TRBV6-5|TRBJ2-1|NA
CASSYSVYEGMGNEQFF
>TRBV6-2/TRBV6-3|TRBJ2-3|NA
CASSYLGPGSDTQYF
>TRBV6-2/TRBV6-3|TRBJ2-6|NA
CASSSTDSGANVLTF
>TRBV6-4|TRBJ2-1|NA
CASSEGGPEDEQFF
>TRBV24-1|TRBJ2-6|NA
CATSEKGAGANVLTF
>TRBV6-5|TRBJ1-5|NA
CASSALDSNQPQHF
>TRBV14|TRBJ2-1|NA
CASSPRTSGGRNEQFF
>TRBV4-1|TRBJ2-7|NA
CASSQRRAGYEQYF
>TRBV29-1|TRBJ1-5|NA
CSVLTGGMDQPQHF
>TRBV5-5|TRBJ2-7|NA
CASSSALPDSLVSGIYEQYF
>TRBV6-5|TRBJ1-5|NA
CASRNSRGGNQPQHF
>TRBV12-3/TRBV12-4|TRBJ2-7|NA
CASSWRDRGREQYF
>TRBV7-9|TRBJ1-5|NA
CASSLGRSEGQPQHF
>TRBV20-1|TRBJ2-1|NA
CSARVSGLGPREQFF
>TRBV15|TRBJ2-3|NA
CATSRDWTTDTQYF
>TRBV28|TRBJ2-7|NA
CASSSGLVSYEQYF
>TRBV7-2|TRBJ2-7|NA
CASSLRTSGNYEQYF
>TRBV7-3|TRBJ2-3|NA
CASSLGLGGILTDTQYF
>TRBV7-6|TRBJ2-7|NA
CASSLGSGSYEQYF
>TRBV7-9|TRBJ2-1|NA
CASSLVLGEGEQFF
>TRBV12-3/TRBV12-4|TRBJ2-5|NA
CASSINSQETQYF
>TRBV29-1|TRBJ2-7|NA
CSVSGQETYEQYF
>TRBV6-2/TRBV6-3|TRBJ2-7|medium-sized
CASSYVGAFSEQYF
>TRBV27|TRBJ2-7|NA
CASSLFPNSYEQYF
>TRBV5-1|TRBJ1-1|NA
CASSLGGENTEAFF
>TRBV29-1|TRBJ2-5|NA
CSVEDLSAIQETQYF
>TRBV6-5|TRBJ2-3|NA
CASSLFGGLAGEYTDTQYF
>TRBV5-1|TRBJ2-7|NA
CASISEAYEQYF
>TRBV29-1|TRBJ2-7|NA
CSVEVSGGVNEQYF
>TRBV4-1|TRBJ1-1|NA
CASSPRTGLRTEAFF
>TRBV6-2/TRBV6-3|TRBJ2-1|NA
CASSWTGPTNEQFF
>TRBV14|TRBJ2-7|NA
CASSESPQYEQYF
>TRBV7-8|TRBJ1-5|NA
CASSQGGAGAPQPQHF
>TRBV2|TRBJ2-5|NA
CASEGQGIGETQYF
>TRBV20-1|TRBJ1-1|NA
CSALTGIMPEAFF
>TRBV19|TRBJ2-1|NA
CASSVLAGDYNEQFF
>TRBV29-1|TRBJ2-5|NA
CSVGGDRETQYF
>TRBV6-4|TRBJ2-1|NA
CASSSGGYYNEQFF